A single sample is the source of the 32 T cell receptor beta chains below, sequenced in a study of T-cell memory formation after mild COVID-19. TCRdb redid the calling of the 5' RACE reads with MiXCR, one entry per CDR3 protein. This sample has some 97,000 distinct CDR3 sequences, with over 8.5% found just once. Material: PBMCs or a T cell subset sorted from them (not recorded which). The origin of the receptors is a man aged 18-30 years who had mild COVID-19 (a few samples of this study predate the infection). Cell type and time point are not known.

This rearrangement joins TRBV19 to TRBJ1-1; TRBD1 is a possible D gene (5 bases). This CDR3 is built from 13 residues. The V gene's germline CDR1 is LNHDA and CDR2 SQIVND (reference sequence). V lost 5 bases, J lost 5 bases, and 12 bases lay in between. The CDR3 protein is CASSPWGGTEAFF. CDR3 coding DNA: TGTGCCAGTAGTCCCTGGGGGGGGACTGAAGCTTTCTTT.

The V call is TRBV7-8, the J call TRBJ1-5; 8 nucleotides line up with TRBD1. The junction had 3 bases not matched to a gene; V was cut back by 2 bases and J by 6 bases. The CDR3 has 14 residues. Germline V lookup: CDR1 SGHVS, CDR2 FQNEAQ. Here the CDR3 reads CASSLRQGLQPQHF. The CDR3 DNA is TGTGCCAGCAGCTTACGACAGGGGCTTCAGCCCCAGCATTTT.

This clonotype has more than one count but fewer than ten. The chain joins TRBV11-2 to TRBJ2-1; TRBD1 is a possible D gene (6 bases). Germline CDR1 reads SGHAT; CDR2 reads FQNNGV. The length of the CDR3 is 15 residues. Trimming removed 11 bases from V and 6 bases from J, with 23 bases in between. CDR3: CAVPAKRGSVNEQFF. The CDR3 DNA reads as TGTGCCGTTCCCGCCAAGAGGGGGAGCGTCAATGAGCAGTTCTTC.

This clonotype was detected a few times. The chain links TRBV7-9 to TRBJ1-1; TRBD1 is a possible D gene (6 bases). In germline, CDR1 is SEHNR, CDR2 FQNEAQ (reference sequence). CDR3 size: 14 residues. V lost 0 bases, J lost 4 bases, and 9 bases lay in between. The CDR3 loop reads CASSLAAGATEAFF. As DNA, the CDR3 is TGTGCCAGCAGCTTAGCAGCGGGGGCCACTGAAGCTTTCTTT.

This clonotype was seen once. The rearrangement joins TRBV4-3 to TRBJ2-6; no clear D. V shed 1 base and J shed 2 bases, with 3 bases lying between them. The CDR3 is 14 amino acids. In germline, CDR1 is LGHNA, CDR2 YSLEER. The CDR3 spells CASSQGTGANVLTF. For the CDR3, the DNA is TGCGCCAGCAGCCAAGGGACTGGGGCCAACGTCCTGACTTTC.

The V gene is TRBV7-9, the J gene TRBJ1-5; 11 nucleotides agree with TRBD1. Germline CDR1 SEHNR, CDR2 FQNEAQ (reference sequence). The length of the CDR3 is 15 residues. J lost 5 bases, V lost 4 bases, and 4 bases had no gene match. DNA for the CDR3: TGTGCCAGCAGCTGGGGACAGGGGGTACATCAGCCCCAGCATTTT. Amino acids: CASSWGQGVHQPQHF.

The J gene is TRBJ2-7, the V gene TRBV6-6; D is uncertain. This CDR3 is built from 13 residues. Germline lookup yields CDR1 MNHNY and CDR2 SVGAGI (reference sequence). V was shortened by 7 bases and J by 6 bases, with 16 bases between the two germline ends. The CDR3 coding sequence is TGTGCCAGCACCCCGGGTCGAGTCCTCGAGCAGTACTTC. Protein sequence: CASTPGRVLEQYF.

The chain employs TRBV6-2 or TRBV6-3 and TRBJ1-2; 8 bases are a match to TRBD1. V lost 8 bases to trimming and J lost 5 bases; unmatched junction nucleotides: 4. The CDR3 has 12 residues. Germline loops: CDR1 MNHEY, CDR2 SVGEGT. This CDR3 reads CASGRQGYGYTF. In DNA form, the CDR3 reads TGTGCCAGCGGGAGACAGGGGTATGGCTACACCTTC.

The chain combines TRBV12-3 or TRBV12-4 with TRBJ2-1, with 7 bases lining up with TRBD1. This CDR3 is built from 14 residues. With 4 bases clipped from V and 5 bases from J, the junction kept 5 bases outside the gene matches. The CDR3 sequence: CASSSTGVNNEQFF. CDR3 sequence (DNA): TGTGCCAGCAGTTCCACAGGGGTCAACAATGAGCAGTTCTTC.

This clonotype was recorded a few times. The CDR3 region has the DNA TGCGCCAGCAGCTTGGTTCTTGTGACAGGGTTAAAGGAGACCCAGTACTTC. As protein: CASSLVLVTGLKETQYF. The chain combines TRBV5-1 with TRBJ2-5; 7 bases are shared with TRBD1. After removal of 0 bases from V and 5 bases from J, the junction contained 13 bases not matched to a gene. The length of the CDR3 is 17 residues. Germline values: CDR1 SGHRS, CDR2 YFSETQ.

This clonotype was recorded at least ten times. Because the CDR3's place on the DNA is in doubt, the DNA is left out and the CDR3 is given as listed by TCRdb. The genes are TRBV27 and TRBJ2-7. Termini included, the CDR3 measures 14 amino acids. Per germline, CDR1 MNHEY and CDR2 SMNVEV (reference sequence). The CDR3 protein is CASSSSISSYEQYF.

The V and J genes are TRBV5-6 and TRBJ1-1, with 7 positions matching TRBD1. Per the germline V gene, CDR1 is SGHDT and CDR2 is YYEEEE. The CDR3 is made up of 14 amino acids. Trimming took 2 bases from V and 4 from J; bases not matched to a gene: 5. CDR3 residues: CASSFRTGVTEAFF. Here the CDR3 DNA reads TGTGCCAGCAGCTTTAGAACAGGGGTCACTGAAGCTTTCTTT.

This chain uses TRBV4-3 with TRBJ2-3; D gene ambiguous. The germline V and J ends were trimmed by 2 bases and 6 bases, with 15 bases remaining between them. The CDR3 has 15 residues. The germline gives CDR1 LGHNA, CDR2 YSLEER. The CDR3 coding sequence is TGCGCCAGCAGCCAATATCGGGCACCGCGGGATACGCAGTATTTT. This sequence encodes CASSQYRAPRDTQYF.

This clonotype was counted many times. The rearrangement joins TRBV7-6 to TRBJ2-2; D gene unclear. Germline loops: CDR1 SGHVS, CDR2 FNYEAQ. This CDR3 spans 16 amino acids. V lost 1 base to trimming and J lost 1 base, with 10 bases between them. DNA for the CDR3: TGTGCCAGCAGCTTAGGCCCTGGCGGGAACACCGGGGAGCTGTTTTTT. Residues: CASSLGPGGNTGELFF.

This clonotype has just a few counts. V and J are TRBV4-1 and TRBJ2-1, with TRBD2 matching 8 bases. Trimming removed 0 bases from V and 14 bases from J; junction bases left unmatched: 9. From germline, CDR1 is MGHRA and CDR2 YSYEKL. The CDR3 is made up of 14 amino acids. The CDR3 DNA sequence: TGCGCCAGCAGCCAAGATCGGACTAGCCCGGGCGAGTTCTTC. The encoded protein is CASSQDRTSPGEFF.

A few counts support this clonotype. The chain is built from TRBV15 and TRBJ2-3; the match to TRBD2 covers 9 bases. Germline V gene lookup returns CDR1 LNHNV and CDR2 YYDKDF (reference sequence). After removal of 0 bases from V and 4 bases from J, the junction contained 8 bases not matched to a gene. This CDR3 has 17 residues. The CDR3 is CATSRDHGVAGADTQYF. The CDR3 nucleotides are TGTGCCACCAGCAGAGATCATGGAGTAGCGGGGGCAGATACGCAGTATTTT.

The table lists this clonotype with a few counts. The chain links TRBV4-2 to TRBJ2-5; D is ambiguous. V dropped 1 base and J dropped 2 bases, with 11 bases sitting between them. Germline CDR1 LGHNA, CDR2 YNFKEQ. This CDR3 has 15 amino acids. The CDR3 loop reads CASSQANLPQETQYF. The DNA of the CDR3 is TGTGCCAGCAGCCAAGCCAACCTGCCGCAAGAGACCCAGTACTTC.

This clonotype was counted only a few times. This chain links TRBV30 with TRBJ1-1; a weak D match, TRBD1 (6 bases). CDR3 size: 13 residues. The germline CDR1 and CDR2 sequences are GTSNPN and SVGIG (reference sequence). Trimming shortened V by 5 bases and J by 7 bases, and 17 bases separated the two germline ends. In DNA, the CDR3 is TGTGCCTGGGGGATGGGGGGGCGCGATGAAGCTTTCTTT. Amino acid sequence: CAWGMGGRDEAFF. Complete variable domain (other parts from reference TRBV30 and TRBJ1-1): SQTIHQWPATLVQPVGSPLSLECTVEGTSNPNLYWYRQAAGRGLQLLFYSVGIGQISSEVPQNLSASRPQDRQFILSSKKLLLSDSGFYLCAWGMGGRDEAFFGQGTRLTVV.

This chain links TRBV7-9 with TRBJ2-1; tentatively, D is TRBD1 or TRBD2 (6 bases each). The CDR3 covers 15 residues. The V end was cut by 4 bases, the J end by 10 bases, with 20 bases between. Germline lookup yields CDR1 SEHNR and CDR2 FQNEAQ (reference sequence). The CDR3 here is CASSSRGGGPREQFF. CDR3 bases: TGTGCCAGCAGCTCACGAGGGGGAGGCCCCAGAGAGCAGTTCTTC.

This clonotype occurred a few times. This chain links TRBV12-3 or TRBV12-4 with TRBJ2-7; the D gene could be TRBD1 or TRBD2 (5 bases each). The CDR3 spans 14 residues. V lost 1 base, J lost 1 base, and 8 bases lay in between. This CDR3 reads CASSLGDGSYEQYF. CDR3 DNA: TGTGCCAGCAGTTTAGGGGACGGTTCCTACGAGCAGTACTTC.

This clonotype was counted many times. The V and J genes are TRBV6-2 or TRBV6-3 and TRBJ2-5, with 11 bases identical to TRBD2. The trim removed 4 bases at V and 2 bases at J, leaving 3 bases unmatched. The CDR3 runs 15 residues. The germline CDR1 and CDR2 sequences are MNHEY and SVGEGT. The CDR3 DNA follows: TGTGCCAGCAGTTCCCTAGCGGGGGGTCAAGAGACCCAGTACTTC. Encoded protein: CASSSLAGGQETQYF.

There are a few counts of this clonotype. The chain joins TRBV2 to TRBJ2-1; D gene uncertain. There are 11 residues in the CDR3. Trimming took 3 bases from V and 10 from J, leaving 7 bases between them. The V gene's germline CDR1 is SNHLY and CDR2 FYNNEI. CDR3 loop: CASSDFPEQFF. CDR3 DNA sequence: TGTGCCAGCAGTGATTTTCCCGAGCAGTTCTTC. Full variable domain (outside the CDR3, taken from reference TRBV2 and TRBJ2-1): EPEVTQTPSHQVTQMGQEVILRCVPISNHLYFYWYRQILGQKVEFLVSFYNNEISEKSEIFDDQFSVERPDGSNFTLKIRSTKLEDSAMYFCASSDFPEQFFGPGTRLTVL.

The chain recombines TRBV6-2 or TRBV6-3 with TRBJ2-7; 8 bases line up with TRBD1. Germline values: CDR1 MNHEY, CDR2 SVGEGT. After removal of 5 bases from V and 2 bases from J, the junction contained 8 bases not matched to a gene. The CDR3 spans 15 residues. The CDR3 DNA reads TGTGCCAGCAGTAACGGACAGGGCCTAACCTACGAGCAGTACTTC. This translates into CASSNGQGLTYEQYF.

V is TRBV7-2 and J is TRBJ1-4; D perhaps matches TRBD1 (6 bases). The ends were cut back, 5 bases at V and 5 bases at J, with 15 bases in the middle. The CDR3 loop spans 15 amino acids. Germline V gives CDR1 SGHTA, CDR2 FQGNSA. CDR3 bases: TGTGCCAGCAGCGAACGGGGGGGCAGGAATGAAAAACTGTTTTTT. Translation gives CASSERGGRNEKLFF. The full variable domain, its missing parts supplied by reference TRBV7-2 and TRBJ1-4, is GAGVSQSPSNKVTEKGKDVELRCDPISGHTALYWYRQSLGQGLEFLIYFQGNSAPDKSGLPSDRFSAERTGGSVSTLTIQRTQQEDSAVYLCASSERGGRNEKLFFGSGTQLSVL.

This clonotype was found a few times. This CDR3 reads CASSQDGLAETYGYTF. The CDR3, as DNA: TGCGCCAGCAGCCAAGATGGTTTGGCAGAGACCTATGGCTACACCTTC. The J gene is TRBJ1-2, the V gene TRBV4-3; D is ambiguous. The CDR3 covers 16 residues. The germline V gene has CDR1 LGHNA and CDR2 YSLEER. V was pared by 0 bases and J by 4 bases, with 15 bases between.

The V call is TRBV20-1, the J call TRBJ1-1; D may be TRBD1 (5 bases). Germline assignment: CDR1 DFQATT and CDR2 SNEGSKA (reference sequence). The CDR3 extends over 13 amino acids. The V gene lost 3 bases and the J gene lost 3 bases, with 11 bases spanning the gap. The CDR3: CSARGGWDTEAFF. In nucleotides, the CDR3 is TGCAGTGCTAGGGGGGGTTGGGACACTGAAGCTTTCTTT.

The genes are TRBV5-1 and TRBJ1-5, with TRBD1 as a possible D gene (6 bases). The CDR3 is made up of 15 amino acids. Trimming took 2 bases from V and 2 from J, leaving 11 bases between them. Germline V gene lookup returns CDR1 SGHRS and CDR2 YFSETQ. CDR3 sequence reads: CASSLTGLGNQPQHF. CDR3 DNA sequence: TGCGCCAGCAGCTTAACAGGGCTGGGCAATCAGCCCCAGCATTTT.

This sequence joins TRBV20-1 and TRBJ2-7; 8 positions match TRBD1. The CDR3 consists of 14 residues. After removal of 3 bases from V and 1 base from J, the junction contained 5 bases not matched to a gene. The germline V gene encodes CDR1 DFQATT and CDR2 SNEGSKA (reference sequence). For the CDR3, the DNA is TGCAGTGCTAGGCCCAGGGGGCTATCCTACGAGCAGTACGTC. Protein product: CSARPRGLSYEQYV.

The chain joins TRBV18 to TRBJ1-5; no clear D. Germline V gene lookup returns CDR1 KGHSH and CDR2 LQKENI. The CDR3 covers 15 residues. The ends were cut back, 1 base at V and 3 bases at J, with 10 bases in the middle. The CDR3 region has the DNA TGTGCCAGCTCACCACAGGCGGGAACCAATCAGCCCCAGCATTTT. Encoded protein: CASSPQAGTNQPQHF.

This clonotype was counted a few times. The chain employs TRBV20-1 and TRBJ2-1; 8 bases align to TRBD2. J lost 7 bases, V lost 0 bases, and 2 bases had no gene match. CDR1 is DFQATT, CDR2 SNEGSKA, per germline (reference sequence). The CDR3 has 13 amino acids. The CDR3 reads CSARDGLANEQFF. The DNA of the CDR3 is TGCAGTGCTAGAGATGGACTAGCTAATGAGCAGTTCTTC.

V and J are TRBV12-3 or TRBV12-4 and TRBJ1-2; 9 bases line up with TRBD1. Trimming cost V 7 bases and J 5 bases; bases outside gene matches: 11. The CDR3 length is 15 residues. CDR3 sequence reads: CASTSQGQGVYGYTF. The CDR3, as DNA: TGTGCCAGCACCTCACAGGGACAGGGAGTTTATGGCTACACCTTC.

The rearrangement joins TRBV7-9 to TRBJ2-2, with D perhaps TRBD2 (5 bases). This CDR3 has 15 residues. Germline V CDR1 and CDR2: SEHNR, FQNEAQ (reference sequence). The V end was cut by 8 bases, the J end by 3 bases, with 16 bases between. This CDR3 is CASEGSAVYTGELFF. CDR3 nucleotides: TGTGCCAGCGAGGGCAGTGCCGTGTACACCGGGGAGCTGTTTTTT.